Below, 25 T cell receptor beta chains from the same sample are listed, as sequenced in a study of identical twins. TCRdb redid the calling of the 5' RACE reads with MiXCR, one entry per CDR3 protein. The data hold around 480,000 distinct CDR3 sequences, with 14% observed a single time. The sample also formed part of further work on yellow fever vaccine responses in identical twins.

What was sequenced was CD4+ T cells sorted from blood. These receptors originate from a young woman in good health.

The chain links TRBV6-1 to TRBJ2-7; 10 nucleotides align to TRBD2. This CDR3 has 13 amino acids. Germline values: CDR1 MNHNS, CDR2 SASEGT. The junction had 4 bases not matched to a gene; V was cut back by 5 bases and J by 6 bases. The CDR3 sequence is CASSQRTSGEQYF. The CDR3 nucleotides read TGTGCCAGCAGTCAAAGGACTAGCGGCGAGCAGTACTTC.

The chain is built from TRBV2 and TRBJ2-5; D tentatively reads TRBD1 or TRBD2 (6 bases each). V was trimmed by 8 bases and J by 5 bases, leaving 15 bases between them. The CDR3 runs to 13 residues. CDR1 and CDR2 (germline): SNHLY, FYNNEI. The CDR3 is CASVRGSGETQYF. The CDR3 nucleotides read TGTGCCAGCGTCAGGGGAAGCGGGGAGACCCAGTACTTC.

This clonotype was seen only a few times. CDR3 sequence reads: CATKSLERAYNEQFF. Written as DNA, the CDR3 is TGTGCCACCAAGTCTCTAGAAAGGGCCTACAATGAGCAGTTCTTC. The J gene is TRBJ2-1, the V gene TRBV28; D not resolved. From germline, CDR1 is MDHEN and CDR2 SYDVKM. V gave up 10 bases and J gave up 2 bases, with 18 bases separating them. This CDR3 contains 15 residues.

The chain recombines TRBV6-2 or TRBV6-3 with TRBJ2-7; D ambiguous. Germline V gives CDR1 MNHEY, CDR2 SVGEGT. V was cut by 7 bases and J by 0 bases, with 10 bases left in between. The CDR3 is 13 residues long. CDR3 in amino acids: CASNADGSYEQYF. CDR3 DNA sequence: TGTGCCAGCAACGCCGACGGCTCCTACGAGCAGTACTTC.

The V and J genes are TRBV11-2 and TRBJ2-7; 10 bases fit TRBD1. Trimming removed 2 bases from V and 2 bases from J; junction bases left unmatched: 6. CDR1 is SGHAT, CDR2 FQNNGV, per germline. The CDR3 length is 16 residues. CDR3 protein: CASSLRGGQGTYEQYF. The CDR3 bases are TGTGCCAGCAGCTTAAGGGGGGGACAGGGGACCTACGAGCAGTACTTC. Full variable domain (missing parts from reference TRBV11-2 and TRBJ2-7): EAGVAQSPRYKIIEKRQSVAFWCNPISGHATLYWYQQILGQGPKLLIQFQNNGVVDDSQLPKDRFSAERLKGVDSTLKIQPAKLEDSAVYLCASSLRGGQGTYEQYFGPGTRLTVT.

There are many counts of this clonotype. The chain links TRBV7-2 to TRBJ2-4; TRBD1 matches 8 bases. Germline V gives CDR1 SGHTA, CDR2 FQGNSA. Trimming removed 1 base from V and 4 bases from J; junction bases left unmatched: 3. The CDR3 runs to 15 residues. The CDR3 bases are TGTGCCAGCAGCTTAGTCCAGGGGGCTAAAAACATTCAGTACTTC. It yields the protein CASSLVQGAKNIQYF.

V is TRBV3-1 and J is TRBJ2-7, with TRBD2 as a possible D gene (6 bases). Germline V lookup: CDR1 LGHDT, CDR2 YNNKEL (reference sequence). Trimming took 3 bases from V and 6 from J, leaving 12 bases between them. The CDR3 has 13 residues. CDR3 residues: CASSQRGGSEQYF. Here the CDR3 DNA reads TGTGCCAGCAGCCAGCGGGGCGGCTCCGAGCAGTACTTC.

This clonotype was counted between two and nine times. The CDR3: CSLKGTSGGNYNEQFF. The DNA of the CDR3 is TGCAGCCTAAAAGGGACTAGCGGGGGGAATTACAATGAGCAGTTCTTC. This chain uses TRBV29-1 with TRBJ2-1; 15 nucleotides align to TRBD2. The V and J ends lost 8 bases and 4 bases, in that order; junction bases with no gene match: 9. Germline V CDR1 and CDR2: SQVTM, ANQGSEA. This CDR3 has 16 amino acids.

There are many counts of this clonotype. The CDR3 coding sequence is TGTGCCAGCAGTGAGCCCCGGACAGGGGGTTTGGAAGAGACCCAGTACTTC. It is translated as CASSEPRTGGLEETQYF. The gene calls are TRBV6-4 and TRBJ2-5, with 10 bases identical to TRBD1. The CDR3 length is 17 residues. With 3 bases clipped from V and 3 bases from J, the junction kept 10 bases outside the gene matches. Germline V gene sequence: CDR1 MRHNA, CDR2 SNTAGT.

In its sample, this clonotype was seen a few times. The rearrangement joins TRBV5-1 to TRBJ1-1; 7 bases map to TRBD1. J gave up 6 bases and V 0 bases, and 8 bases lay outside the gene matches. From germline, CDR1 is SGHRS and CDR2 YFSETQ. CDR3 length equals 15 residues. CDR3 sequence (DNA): TGCGCCAGCAGCTTGGAGGGCCTCAGGGGGTCTGAAGCTTTCTTT. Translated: CASSLEGLRGSEAFF.

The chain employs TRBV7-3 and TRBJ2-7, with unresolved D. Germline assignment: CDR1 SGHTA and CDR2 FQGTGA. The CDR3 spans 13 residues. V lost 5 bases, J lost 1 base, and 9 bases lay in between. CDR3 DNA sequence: TGTGCCAGCAGCCGAGACGAGTCCTACGAGCAGTACTTC. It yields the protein CASSRDESYEQYF.

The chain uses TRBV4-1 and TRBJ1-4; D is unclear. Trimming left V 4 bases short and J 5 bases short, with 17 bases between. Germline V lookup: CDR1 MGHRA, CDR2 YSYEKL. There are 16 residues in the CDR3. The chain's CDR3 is CASSRRSEILNEKLFF. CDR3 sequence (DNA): TGCGCCAGCAGCCGGAGGTCAGAGATCTTGAATGAAAAACTGTTTTTT.

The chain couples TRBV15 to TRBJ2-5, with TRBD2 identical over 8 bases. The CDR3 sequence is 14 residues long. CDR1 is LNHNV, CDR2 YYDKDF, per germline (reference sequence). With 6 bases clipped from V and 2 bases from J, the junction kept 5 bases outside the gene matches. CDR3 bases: TGTGCCACCAGAAATAGCGGGAAACAAGAGACCCAGTACTTC. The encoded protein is CATRNSGKQETQYF.

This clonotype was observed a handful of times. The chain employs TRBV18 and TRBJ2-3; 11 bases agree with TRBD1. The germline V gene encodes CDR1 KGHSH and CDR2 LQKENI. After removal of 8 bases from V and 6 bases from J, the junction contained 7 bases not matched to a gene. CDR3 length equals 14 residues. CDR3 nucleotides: TGTGCCAGCGGTGGACAGGGGGCAGGCGATACGCAGTATTTT. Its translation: CASGGQGAGDTQYF.

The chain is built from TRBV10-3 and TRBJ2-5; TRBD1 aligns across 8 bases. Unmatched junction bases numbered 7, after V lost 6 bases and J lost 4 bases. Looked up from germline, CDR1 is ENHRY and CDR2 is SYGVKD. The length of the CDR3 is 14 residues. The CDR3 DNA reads TGTGCCATCAGGCCAACAGGGGGTGGAGAGACCCAGTACTTC. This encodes CAIRPTGGGETQYF.

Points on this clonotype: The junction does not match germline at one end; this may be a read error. CDR3 sequence: CASSLYFGKGANTGELFF. The CDR3 bases are TGTGCCAGCAGCTTATATTTTGGAAAGGGGGCGAATACCGGGGAGCTGTTTTTT. The rearrangement uses TRBV7-3 and TRBJ2-2; 7 bases are a match to TRBD1. The CDR3 extends over 18 amino acids. Germline CDR1 and CDR2: SGHTA and FQGTGA. The full variable domain, with the rest looked up from reference TRBV7-3 and TRBJ2-2, is GAGVSQTPSNKVTEKGKYVELRCDPISGHTALYWYRQSLGQGPEFLIYFQGTGAADDSGLPNDRFFAVRPEGSVSTLKIQRTERGDSAVYLCASSLYFGKGANTGELFFGEGSRLTVL.

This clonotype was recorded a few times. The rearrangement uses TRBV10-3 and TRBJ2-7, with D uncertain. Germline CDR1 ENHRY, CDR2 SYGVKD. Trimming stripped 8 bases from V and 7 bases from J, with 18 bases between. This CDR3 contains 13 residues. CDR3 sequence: CAIRTDRPLEQYF. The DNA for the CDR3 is TGTGCCATCCGGACGGATAGACCCCTGGAGCAGTACTTC.

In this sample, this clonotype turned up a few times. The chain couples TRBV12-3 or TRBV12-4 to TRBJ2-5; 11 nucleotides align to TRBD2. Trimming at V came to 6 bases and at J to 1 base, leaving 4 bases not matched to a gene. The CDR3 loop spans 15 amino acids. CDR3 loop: CASRSSGGPQETQYF. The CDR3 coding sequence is TGTGCCAGCAGATCTAGCGGGGGGCCCCAAGAGACCCAGTACTTC.

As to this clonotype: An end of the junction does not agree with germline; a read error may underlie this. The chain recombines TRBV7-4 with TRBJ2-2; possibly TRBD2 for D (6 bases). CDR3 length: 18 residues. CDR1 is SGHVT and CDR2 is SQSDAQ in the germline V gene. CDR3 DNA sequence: TGTGCCAGCAGCTTAAGTTCCAATACGGGAGTGGACACCGGGGAGCTGTGTTTT. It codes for CASSLSSNTGVDTGELCF.

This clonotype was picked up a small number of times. The CDR3 region has the DNA TGTGCCATCTTGTCCAGACTAGCGGGGTCTAGCACAGATACGCAGTATTTT. Encoded protein: CAILSRLAGSSTDTQYF. The chain has TRBV10-3 and TRBJ2-3; 11 bases match TRBD2. This CDR3 spans 17 amino acids. The J segment lost 0 bases and the V segment lost 8 bases, leaving 10 bases of the junction unmatched. From germline, CDR1 is ENHRY and CDR2 SYGVKD.

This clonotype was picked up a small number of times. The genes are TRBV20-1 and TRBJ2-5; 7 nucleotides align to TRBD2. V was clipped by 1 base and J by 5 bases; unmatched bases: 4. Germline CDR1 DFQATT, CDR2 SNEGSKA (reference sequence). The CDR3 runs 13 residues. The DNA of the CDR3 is TGCAGTGCTAGAGGACTAGCCCATGAGACCCAGTACTTC. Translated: CSARGLAHETQYF.

In nucleotides, the CDR3 is TGCAGTGTCCTACAGGGTAACTACGAGCAGTACTTC. Encoded protein: CSVLQGNYEQYF. This chain links TRBV20-1 with TRBJ2-7; perhaps TRBD1 as D (6 bases). This CDR3 has 12 residues. Trimming stripped 7 bases from V and 3 bases from J, with 13 bases between. Germline loops: CDR1 DFQATT, CDR2 SNEGSKA (reference sequence).

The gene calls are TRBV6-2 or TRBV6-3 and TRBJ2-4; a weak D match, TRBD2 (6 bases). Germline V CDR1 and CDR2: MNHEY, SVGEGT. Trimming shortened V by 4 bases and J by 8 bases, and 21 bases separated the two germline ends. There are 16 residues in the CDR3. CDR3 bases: TGTGCCAGCAGTTCCGGCACTCTCGGGCGGAGGGACATTCAGTACTTC. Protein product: CASSSGTLGRRDIQYF.

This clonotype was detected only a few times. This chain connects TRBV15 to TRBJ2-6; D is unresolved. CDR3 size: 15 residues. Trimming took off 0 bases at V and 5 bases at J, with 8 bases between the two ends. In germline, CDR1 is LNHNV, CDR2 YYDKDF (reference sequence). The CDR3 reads CATSRDSSRANVLTF. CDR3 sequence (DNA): TGTGCCACCAGCAGAGATAGTTCCAGGGCCAACGTCCTGACTTTC.

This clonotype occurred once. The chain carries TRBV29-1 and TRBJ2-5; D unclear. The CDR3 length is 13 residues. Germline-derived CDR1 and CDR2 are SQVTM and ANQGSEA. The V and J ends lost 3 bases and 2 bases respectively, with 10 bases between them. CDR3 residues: CSVDLLPQETQYF. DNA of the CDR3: TGCAGCGTTGATTTACTCCCACAAGAGACCCAGTACTTC.